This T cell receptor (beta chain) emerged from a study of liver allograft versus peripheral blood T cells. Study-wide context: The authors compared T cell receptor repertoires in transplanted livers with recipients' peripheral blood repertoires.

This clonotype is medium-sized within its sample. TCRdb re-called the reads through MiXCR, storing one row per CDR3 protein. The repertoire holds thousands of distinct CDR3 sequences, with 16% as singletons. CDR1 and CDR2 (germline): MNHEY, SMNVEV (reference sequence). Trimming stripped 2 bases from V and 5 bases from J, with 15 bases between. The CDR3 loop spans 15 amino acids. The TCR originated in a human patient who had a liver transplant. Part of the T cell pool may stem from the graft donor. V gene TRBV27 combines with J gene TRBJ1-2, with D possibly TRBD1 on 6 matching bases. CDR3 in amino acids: CASSLVFGRGYGYTF. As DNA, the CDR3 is TGTGCCAGCAGTTTAGTTTTCGGCAGGGGATATGGCTACACCTTC.